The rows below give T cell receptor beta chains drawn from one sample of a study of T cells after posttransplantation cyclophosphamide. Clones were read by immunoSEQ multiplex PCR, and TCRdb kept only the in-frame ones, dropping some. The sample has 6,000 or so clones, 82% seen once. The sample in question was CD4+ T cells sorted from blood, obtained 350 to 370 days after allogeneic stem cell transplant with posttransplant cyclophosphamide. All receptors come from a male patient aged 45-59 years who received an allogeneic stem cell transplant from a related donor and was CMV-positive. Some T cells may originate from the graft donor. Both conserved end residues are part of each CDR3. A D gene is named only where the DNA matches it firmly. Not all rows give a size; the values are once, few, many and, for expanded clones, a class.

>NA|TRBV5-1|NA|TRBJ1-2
TGCGCCAGCAGCCTAGCGGGACATCCAACCCTTGGGGGCTACACCTTC
CASSLAGHPTLGGYTF
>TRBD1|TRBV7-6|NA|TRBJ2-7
TGTGCCAGCAGCTTAGGGGGCCTAGGACAGGGGGTTTACGAGCAGTACTTC
CASSLGGLGQGVYEQYF
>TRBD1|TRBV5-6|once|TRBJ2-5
TGTGCCAGCAGCCCCCTGGGACAGGGATACCAAGAGACCCAGTACTTC
CASSPLGQGYQETQYF
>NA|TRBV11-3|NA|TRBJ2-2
NA
CASTRSRGEPGSCFF
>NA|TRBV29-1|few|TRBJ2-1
TGCAGCGTTGATTCCTCCAGGTTCTATGAGCAGTTCTTC
CSVDSSRFYEQFF
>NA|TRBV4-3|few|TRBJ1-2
TGCGCCAGCAGCCAAACTCAGGGTCACTATGGCTACACCTTC
CASSQTQGHYGYTF
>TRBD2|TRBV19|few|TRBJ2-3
TGTGCCAGTAGTATTACTAGCGGGGGAAGCACAGATACGCAGTATTTT
CASSITSGGSTDTQYF
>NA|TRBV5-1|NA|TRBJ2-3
TGCGCCAGCAGCTTGGTTTCTAGCACAGATACGCAGTATTTT
CASSLVSSTDTQYF
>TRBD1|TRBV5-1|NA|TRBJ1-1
TGCGCCAGCAGATTTCGACAGGGGTCGAACACTGAAGCTTTCTTT
CASRFRQGSNTEAFF
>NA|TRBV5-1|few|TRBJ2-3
TGCGCCAGCAGCTTGAGGAGAGGGATCCGAGAAACGCAGTATTTT
CASSLRRGIRETQYF
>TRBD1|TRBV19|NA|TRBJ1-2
TGTGCCAGTAGGCAACACCCAGGGGGCGCGGTTGGCTACACCTTC
CASRQHPGGAVGYTF
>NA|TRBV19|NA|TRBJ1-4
TGTGCCAGTAACGAGGCAGGGGCGAATGAAAAACTGTTTTTT
CASNEAGANEKLFF
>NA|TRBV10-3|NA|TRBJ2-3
TGTGCCATCGGGGGGAGCACAGATACGCAGTATTTT
CAIGGSTDTQYF
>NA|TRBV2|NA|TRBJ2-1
TGTGCCAGCAGAACGCCAGCGGACAATGAGCAGTTCTTC
CASRTPADNEQFF
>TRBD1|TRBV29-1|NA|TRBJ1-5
TGCAGCGCAGCAGGGGGCGATGGGCCCCAGCATTTT
CSAAGGDGPQHF
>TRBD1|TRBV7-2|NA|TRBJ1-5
TGTGCCAGCAGCTTAGAAGACAGGGCGAATCAGCCCCAGCATTTT
CASSLEDRANQPQHF
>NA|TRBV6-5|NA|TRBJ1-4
TGTGCCAGCAGACGCCAAGGGGGGGGGAATGAAAAACTGTTTTTT
CASRRQGGGNEKLFF
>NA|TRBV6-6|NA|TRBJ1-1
TGTGCCAGCAGGTACCGGGGTCTGAACACTGAAGCTTTCTTT
CASRYRGLNTEAFF
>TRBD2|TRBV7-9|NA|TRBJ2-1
TGTGCCAGCAGCTTAGGTCCGGGACTAGCAAGCGATGAGCAGTTCTTC
CASSLGPGLASDEQFF
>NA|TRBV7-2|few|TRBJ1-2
TGTGCCAGCAGCTATGGGGGGTATGGCTACACCTTC
CASSYGGYGYTF
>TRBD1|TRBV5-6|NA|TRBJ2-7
TGTGCCAGCAGCTACCTGGACAGGCGGGCCTACGAGCAGTACTTC
CASSYLDRRAYEQYF
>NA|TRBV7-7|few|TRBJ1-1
TGTGCTAGCAGCTTAGCGCCGGGGGGTGAAGCTTTCTTT
CASSLAPGGEAFF
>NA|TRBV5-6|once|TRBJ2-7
TGTGCCAGCAGCTCGGGGATAGGTGCCTACGAGCAGTACTTC
CASSSGIGAYEQYF
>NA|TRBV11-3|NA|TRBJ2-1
TGTGCCAGCAGCCAAAACAGGGACAATGAGCAGTTCTTC
CASSQNRDNEQFF
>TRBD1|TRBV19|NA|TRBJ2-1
TGTGCCAGTAGTGGTGGGACAGGTTACAATGAGCAGTTCTTC
CASSGGTGYNEQFF
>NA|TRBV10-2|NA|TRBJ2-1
TGCGCCAGCCTAGCGTCCAATGAGCAGTTCTTC
CASLASNEQFF
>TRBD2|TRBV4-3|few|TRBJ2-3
TGCGCCAGCAGCCAAGGACTGGCCCTAGCGGGGCCCACAGATACGCAGTATTTT
CASSQGLALAGPTDTQYF
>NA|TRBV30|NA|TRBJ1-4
TGTGCCTGGAGTCGGGTAAGAGACAGAAGACCGTCTAATGAAAAACTGTTTTTT
CAWSRVRDRRPSNEKLFF
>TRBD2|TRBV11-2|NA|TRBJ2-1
TGTGCCAGCAGCTTAGAGCTAGCGGGGGGAATGTGGCAGTTCTTC
CASSLELAGGMWQFF
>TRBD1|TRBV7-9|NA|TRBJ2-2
TGTGCCAGCAGCCTCGGGACAGGGCTGACCGGGGAGCTGTTTTTT
CASSLGTGLTGELFF
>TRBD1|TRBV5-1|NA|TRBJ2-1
TGCGCCAGCGCCCTGACAGGGGGCGTTTTGAATGAGCAGTTCTTC
CASALTGGVLNEQFF
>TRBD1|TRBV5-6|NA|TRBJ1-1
TGTGCCAGCAGTATGACAGGGGCCCCGTGGATAAGGACTGAAGCTTTCTTT
CASSMTGAPWIRTEAFF
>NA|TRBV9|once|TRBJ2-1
TGTGCCAGCAGCGTATCGGCAGGGGGGTACAATGAGCAGTTCTTC
CASSVSAGGYNEQFF
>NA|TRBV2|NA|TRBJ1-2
TGTGCCACCGGAAGGCCGGGGGTCTATGGCTACACCTTC
CATGRPGVYGYTF
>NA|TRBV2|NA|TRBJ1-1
TGTGCCAGCAGGACGGACAGCGCCCAAGCTTTCTTT
CASRTDSAQAFF
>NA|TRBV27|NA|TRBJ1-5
TGTGCCAGCAGTTTCGAGAAACTCCCAGGACAGTTCAATCAGCCCCAGCATTTT
CASSFEKLPGQFNQPQHF
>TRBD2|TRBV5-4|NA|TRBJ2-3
TGTGCCAGCAGCCTAACTAGCGGGAGTGACACAGATACGCAGTATTTT
CASSLTSGSDTDTQYF
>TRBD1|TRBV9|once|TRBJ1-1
TGTGCCAGCAGCCGACAGGGGGCCAGTACTGAAGCTTTCTTT
CASSRQGASTEAFF
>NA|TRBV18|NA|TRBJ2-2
TGCGCCAGCTCACCATTTCGGCGGGGAGGAAACACCGGGGAGCTGTTTTTT
CASSPFRRGGNTGELFF
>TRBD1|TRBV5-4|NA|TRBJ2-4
TGTGCCAGCAGCTTAAAGGGGGCTTCTCAACAGTACTTC
CASSLKGASQQYF
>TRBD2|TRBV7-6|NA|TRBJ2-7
TGTGCCAGCAGCTTGCGGGAGGACTCCTACGAGCAGTACTTC
CASSLREDSYEQYF
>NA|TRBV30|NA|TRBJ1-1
TGTGCCTGGAGCCTATACTCGGGAGGAACTGAAGCTTTCTTT
CAWSLYSGGTEAFF
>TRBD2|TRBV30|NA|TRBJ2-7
TGTGCCTGTCCTCGGACTAGCGGGAGCTACGAGCAGTACTTC
CACPRTSGSYEQYF
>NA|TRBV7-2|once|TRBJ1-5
TGTGCCAGCAGCTTTGGACAGCCTGTGGGGCCCCAGCATTTT
CASSFGQPVGPQHF
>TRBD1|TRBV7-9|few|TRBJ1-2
TGTGCCAGCAGCTTACGGGACAGGGCTAGGGGTGGCTACACCTTC
CASSLRDRARGGYTF
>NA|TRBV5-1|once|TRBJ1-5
TGCGCCAGCAGCGCCACCGACAGGAATCAGCCCCAGCATTTT
CASSATDRNQPQHF
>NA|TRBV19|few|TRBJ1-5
TGTGCCAGTCTCGGGGGGGGCAATCAGCCCCAGCATTTT
CASLGGGNQPQHF
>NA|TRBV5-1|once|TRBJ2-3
TGCGCCAGCAGCTCGCGGGCACAAACTAGCACAGATACGCAGTATTTT
CASSSRAQTSTDTQYF
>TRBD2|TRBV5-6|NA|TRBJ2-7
TGTGCCAGCAGCTCCGTAGGTCGGGGAGGGTCGTACGAGCAGTACTTC
CASSSVGRGGSYEQYF
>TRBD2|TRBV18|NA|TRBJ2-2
TGTGCCAGCTCACCTAGGCGGGAGGACACCGGGGAGCTGTTTTTT
CASSPRREDTGELFF
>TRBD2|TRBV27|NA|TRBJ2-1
TGTGCCAGCAAAGAGGCTAGCGGCCCAGCGGGGGGGGCTAATGAGCAGTTCTTC
CASKEASGPAGGANEQFF
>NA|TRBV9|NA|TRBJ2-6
TGTGCCAGCAGCGTAATATCTGGGGCCAACGTCCTGACTTTC
CASSVISGANVLTF
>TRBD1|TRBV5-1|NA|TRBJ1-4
TGCGCCAGCAGCTCCGACAGGGGGCTCGGTAATGAAAAACTGTTTTTT
CASSSDRGLGNEKLFF
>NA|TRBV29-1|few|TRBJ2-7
TGCAGCGTTGGCTCCCGCTCGGACGAGCAGTACTTC
CSVGSRSDEQYF